The 25 T cell receptor beta chains reported below all come from one sample, sequenced in a study of blood T cell repertoires in COVID-19. Clones were sequenced by immunoSEQ multiplex PCR, and TCRdb holds only the in-frame ones, with some missing. The sample shows fewer than 200,000 clones, 75% to 85% of them seen only once. The source material was peripheral blood. These receptors were obtained from a woman aged 60-75 years with COVID-19, enrolled during active disease.

The rearrangement uses TRBV29-1 and TRBJ1-1, with D uncertain. This CDR3 is built from 8 residues. V was cut by 6 bases and J by 8 bases, with 4 bases left in between. CDR1 is SQVTM, CDR2 ANQGSEA, per germline. CDR3 sequence: CSVAEAFF. In DNA, the CDR3 is TGCAGCGTGGCAGAAGCTTTCTTT.

The J gene is TRBJ1-2, the V gene TRBV6-1; 8 bases map to TRBD1. V lost 1 base and J lost 6; bases outside the gene matches: 4. The CDR3 runs to 14 residues. Germline CDR1 MNHNS, CDR2 SASEGT. CDR3 region: CASSEGVTGDGYTF. CDR3 DNA sequence: TGTGCCAGCAGTGAAGGAGTGACAGGGGATGGCTACACCTTC.

V and J are TRBV3-1 (or the pseudogene TRBV3-2) and TRBJ1-4; 9 nucleotides match TRBD1. This CDR3 is 18 amino acids long. Losses at the gene ends were 4 bases for V and 0 bases for J; bases not matched to a gene: 9. CDR1 LGHDT and CDR2 YNNKEL come from the germline V gene (reference sequence). In DNA, the CDR3 is TGTGCCAGCAGCCGGGCGGGACAGGGCATGACAACTAATGAAAAACTGTTTTTT. This translates into CASSRAGQGMTTNEKLFF.

The CDR3 is CASSFGGFSGNTIYF. The DNA for the CDR3 is TGTGCCAGCAGCTTCGGGGGGTTCTCTGGAAACACCATATATTTT. This sequence joins TRBV7-9 and TRBJ1-3; D is possibly TRBD1 (5 bases). Germline CDR1 SEHNR, CDR2 FQNEAQ (reference sequence). There are 15 residues in the CDR3. V gave up 3 bases and J gave up 0 bases, with 9 bases separating them.

The chain combines TRBV7-9 with TRBJ1-1; D is perhaps TRBD1 (6 bases). Per the germline V gene, CDR1 is SEHNR and CDR2 is FQNEAQ (reference sequence). V was trimmed by 5 bases and J by 2 bases, leaving 12 bases between them. This CDR3 contains 14 residues. CDR3 region: CASSRDRFNTEAFF. CDR3 coding DNA: TGTGCCAGCAGCAGAGACAGGTTTAACACTGAAGCTTTCTTT.

The gene calls are TRBV27 and TRBJ2-7, with 10 bases that match TRBD1. The CDR3 extends over 15 amino acids. CDR1 is MNHEY, CDR2 SMNVEV, per germline (reference sequence). Trimming cost V 11 bases and J 3 bases; bases outside gene matches: 13. CDR3 coding DNA: TGTGCCTCTGGGGAGAGGGGACAGGGGTACTACGAGCAGTACTTC. Its translation is CASGERGQGYYEQYF.

The V call is TRBV2, the J call TRBJ1-4; 10 nucleotides line up with TRBD1. The CDR3 extends over 15 amino acids. V shed 3 bases and J 8 bases; nucleotides not matched to a gene: 6. The germline gives CDR1 SNHLY, CDR2 FYNNEI. This CDR3 is CASSDRQGAREKLFF. The CDR3 DNA reads TGTGCCAGCAGTGATAGACAGGGGGCGCGAGAAAAACTGTTTTTT.

The sample holds a few counts of this clone. The chain joins TRBV7-2 to TRBJ2-3, with D tentatively TRBD1 (5 bases). Trimming took off 1 base at V and 5 bases at J, with 7 bases between the two ends. Germline V gene data show CDR1 as SGHTA and CDR2 as FQGNSA. The CDR3 spans 13 residues. The CDR3 is CASSLVREDTQYF. CDR3 DNA: TGTGCCAGCAGCTTAGTCAGGGAAGATACGCAGTATTTT.

The V call is TRBV27, the J call TRBJ2-1; weak D call: TRBD2 (6 bases). The CDR3 is 17 amino acids. Germline V gene lookup returns CDR1 MNHEY and CDR2 SMNVEV (reference sequence). V was cut by 6 bases and J by 0 bases, with 18 bases left in between. The chain's CDR3 is CASSRESRARSYNEQFF. CDR3 DNA sequence: TGTGCCAGCAGCCGGGAGTCTCGGGCGCGCTCCTACAATGAGCAGTTCTTC.

This clone was observed a single time. The gene calls are TRBV29-1 and TRBJ1-1; 9 bases are shared with TRBD1. This CDR3 is 15 amino acids long. In germline, CDR1 is SQVTM, CDR2 ANQGSEA. The junction had 9 bases not matched to a gene; V was cut back by 3 bases and J by 4 bases. The CDR3: CSVETGGWGGTEAFF. CDR3 DNA: TGCAGCGTTGAGACAGGGGGATGGGGAGGCACTGAAGCTTTCTTT.

V gene TRBV7-3 combines with J gene TRBJ2-3; 9 bases are a match to TRBD2. The germline V gene encodes CDR1 SGHTA and CDR2 FQGTGA. V lost 0 bases to trimming and J lost 4 bases; unmatched junction nucleotides: 8. The CDR3 is 17 amino acids. The CDR3 DNA is TGTGCCAGCAGCTTAACAGGGCGGGAGGGCCTAGCAGATACGCAGTATTTT. This translates into CASSLTGREGLADTQYF.

This chain uses TRBV7-3 with TRBJ2-5; perhaps TRBD2 as D (6 bases). Germline CDR1 and CDR2: SGHTA and FQGTGA. Trimming pared 4 bases from V and 5 bases from J, leaving 17 bases between. The CDR3 length is 15 residues. CDR3 protein: CASSSGLRREETQYF. CDR3 nucleotides: TGTGCCAGCAGCTCGGGCCTCAGACGGGAGGAGACCCAGTACTTC.

This clone came up a few times. The V and J genes are TRBV5-4 and TRBJ1-2; 9 nucleotides match TRBD1. CDR3 length equals 13 residues. From germline, CDR1 is SGHNT and CDR2 YYREEE (reference sequence). V dropped 2 bases and J dropped 5; count of bases not matched to a gene: 1. CDR3 region: CASSFDRGYGYTF. The DNA for the CDR3 is TGTGCCAGCAGCTTTGACAGGGGGTATGGCTACACCTTC.

The rearrangement joins TRBV19 to TRBJ2-2; TRBD2 aligns across 10 bases. The CDR3 covers 18 residues. Germline V gene sequence: CDR1 LNHDA, CDR2 SQIVND (reference sequence). Trimming removed 0 bases from V and 4 bases from J; junction bases left unmatched: 8. The CDR3 sequence: CASSIDQFSGRLTGELFF. Here the CDR3 DNA reads TGTGCCAGTAGTATAGACCAATTTAGCGGGAGGCTCACCGGGGAGCTGTTTTTT. Complete variable domain (other parts from reference TRBV19 and TRBJ2-2): DGGITQSPKYLFRKEGQNVTLSCEQNLNHDAMYWYRQDPGQGLRLIYYSQIVNDFQKGDIAEGYSVSREKKESFPLTVTSAQKNPTAFYLCASSIDQFSGRLTGELFFGEGSRLTVL.

This clone was recorded only once. The genes are TRBV28 and TRBJ1-6; D perhaps matches TRBD1 (6 bases). Germline values: CDR1 MDHEN, CDR2 SYDVKM. The CDR3 has 15 residues. Trimming stripped 3 bases from V and 5 bases from J, with 11 bases between. Here the CDR3 reads CASSFQDRNNSPLHF. CDR3 nucleotides: TGTGCCAGCAGTTTCCAGGACAGAAATAATTCACCCCTCCACTTT.

The chain couples TRBV19 to TRBJ2-1; D is perhaps TRBD1 (5 bases). V lost 3 bases and J 10 bases, leaving 19 bases between the germline ends. Germline CDR1 LNHDA, CDR2 SQIVND (reference sequence). The CDR3 has 15 residues. CDR3 nucleotide sequence: TGTGCCAGTAGTATTCGAGACAGCTTCTCTAAGGAGCAGTTCTTC. Encoded protein: CASSIRDSFSKEQFF.

This clone was picked up a small number of times. The chain employs TRBV30 and TRBJ1-5; D is undetermined. The V and J ends lost 2 bases and 5 bases respectively, with 13 bases between them. Germline lookup yields CDR1 GTSNPN and CDR2 SVGIG (reference sequence). There are 14 residues in the CDR3. Written as DNA, the CDR3 is TGTGCCTGGAGTTCCGACGGGAACTATCAGCCCCAGCATTTT. Its translation is CAWSSDGNYQPQHF.

The chain couples TRBV5-1 to TRBJ1-6; a weak D match, TRBD1 (6 bases). Trimming removed 4 bases from V and 7 bases from J, with 18 bases in between. The CDR3 is 16 residues long. CDR1 SGHRS and CDR2 YFSETQ come from the germline V gene. CDR3 amino acids: CASSTTGIGLNSPLHF. In DNA, the CDR3 is TGCGCCAGCAGCACAACAGGGATCGGCTTAAATTCACCCCTCCACTTT.

The V and J genes are TRBV27 and TRBJ1-6; 8 bases fit TRBD1. CDR3 length equals 15 residues. J gave up 8 bases and V 6 bases, and 9 bases lay outside the gene matches. Germline values: CDR1 MNHEY, CDR2 SMNVEV (reference sequence). CDR3 bases: TGTGCCAGCAGGATAACCGGGACAGGATATTCACCCCTCCACTTT. Translation gives CASRITGTGYSPLHF.

The chain employs TRBV14 and TRBJ1-1; D might be TRBD1 (5 bases). The CDR3 totals 13 residues. Germline CDR1 reads SGHDN; CDR2 reads FVKESK. V was shortened by 7 bases and J by 5 bases, with 14 bases between the two germline ends. The CDR3 loop reads CASKRREGTEAFF. CDR3 coding DNA: TGTGCCAGCAAGAGGCGGGAGGGGACTGAAGCTTTCTTT.

The table lists this clone with a count of one. The rearrangement uses TRBV28 and TRBJ1-5; D is undetermined. Deletions cut 4 bases from V and 5 bases from J, with 9 bases between. Germline V CDR1 and CDR2: MDHEN, SYDVKM. This CDR3 spans 13 amino acids. This chain's CDR3 is CASSSLSYQPQHF. The DNA for the CDR3 is TGTGCCAGCAGTTCATTGAGTTATCAGCCCCAGCATTTT.

The J gene is TRBJ2-3, the V gene TRBV12-3 or TRBV12-4; tentatively, D is TRBD2 (6 bases). CDR3 length: 13 amino acids. V was cut by 5 bases and J by 2 bases, with 8 bases left in between. CDR3 amino acids: CASSRDFTDTQYF. The CDR3 DNA is TGTGCCAGCAGTCGGGACTTCACAGATACGCAGTATTTT.

The chain carries TRBV4-2 and TRBJ2-1; 12 bases fit TRBD2. V was clipped by 1 base and J by 8 bases; unmatched bases: 9. The germline V gene has CDR1 LGHNA and CDR2 YNFKEQ. The CDR3 is 17 residues long. CDR3 in amino acids: CASSQALTSGRMDEQFF. CDR3 bases: TGTGCCAGCAGCCAAGCCCTCACTAGCGGGAGGATGGATGAGCAGTTCTTC.

The chain has TRBV20-1 and TRBJ1-4; perhaps TRBD1 as D (5 bases). Trimming shortened V by 3 bases and J by 7 bases, and 12 bases separated the two germline ends. CDR1 is DFQATT and CDR2 is SNEGSKA in the germline V gene (reference sequence). The CDR3 contains 13 residues. CDR3 in amino acids: CSASLPRGEKLFF. The CDR3 bases are TGCAGTGCTAGTCTCCCAAGGGGTGAAAAACTGTTTTTT.

The table lists this clone with a count of one. This chain links TRBV7-3 with TRBJ2-1; 10 bases match TRBD2. With 5 bases clipped from V and 7 bases from J, the junction kept 11 bases outside the gene matches. The CDR3 covers 16 residues. CDR1 is SGHTA, CDR2 FQGTGA, per germline. CDR3 loop: CASSPGLAASRNEQFF. The CDR3 bases are TGTGCCAGCAGCCCCGGACTAGCGGCGAGTAGGAATGAGCAGTTCTTC.